This TCR beta chain appears in the sequencing data of a study of blood T cells in healthy people across ages. CDR1 is MGHRA, CDR2 YSYEKL, per germline. The CDR3 loop spans 15 amino acids. Trimming took off 0 bases at V and 7 bases at J, with 13 bases between the two ends. Donors ranged from roughly 6 to 90 years old and were healthy Caucasians in Russia. Together with a sample-barcoded 5' primer, a J-beta primer mix was included in a second PCR lasting about 6 to 11 cycles. CDR3-containing paired-end reads numbering at least 2.5 million came from each sample. TCRdb called the 5' RACE reads again in MiXCR, with one record for every CDR3 protein. The table records about 1.5 million distinct CDR3 sequences, approximately 42% of them present only once.

This sequence joins TRBV4-1 and TRBJ2-1; D unclear. The TCR comes from a woman in her late teens or twenties in good health. The source material was blood. Here the CDR3 reads CASSQEGRVGNEQFF. DNA for the CDR3: TGCGCCAGCAGCCAAGAGGGAAGGGTTGGAAATGAGCAGTTCTTC.